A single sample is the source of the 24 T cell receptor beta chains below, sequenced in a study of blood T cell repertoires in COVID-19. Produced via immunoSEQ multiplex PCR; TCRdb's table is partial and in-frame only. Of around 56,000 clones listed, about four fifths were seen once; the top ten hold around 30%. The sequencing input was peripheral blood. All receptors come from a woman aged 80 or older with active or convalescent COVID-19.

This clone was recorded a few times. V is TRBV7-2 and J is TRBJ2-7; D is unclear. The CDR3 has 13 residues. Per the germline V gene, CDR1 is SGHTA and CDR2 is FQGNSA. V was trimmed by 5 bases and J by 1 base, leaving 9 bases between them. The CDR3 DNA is TGTGCCAGCAGCCCTAGGCTGTCCTACGAGCAGTACTTC. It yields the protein CASSPRLSYEQYF.

The CDR3 sequence is CASTPDRAYNEQFF. The CDR3 DNA follows: TGTGCCAGCACTCCCGACAGGGCATATAATGAGCAGTTCTTC. The V gene is TRBV7-2, the J gene TRBJ2-1; 7 positions agree with TRBD1. This CDR3 has 14 residues. V lost 7 bases and J lost 7; bases outside the gene matches: 10. Per the germline V gene, CDR1 is SGHTA and CDR2 is FQGNSA.

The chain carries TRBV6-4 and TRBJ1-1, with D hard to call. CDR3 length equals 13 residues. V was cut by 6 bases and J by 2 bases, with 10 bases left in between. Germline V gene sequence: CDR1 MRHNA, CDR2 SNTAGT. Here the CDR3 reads CASSIGLNTEAFF. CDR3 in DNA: TGTGCCAGCAGCATTGGACTAAACACTGAAGCTTTCTTT.

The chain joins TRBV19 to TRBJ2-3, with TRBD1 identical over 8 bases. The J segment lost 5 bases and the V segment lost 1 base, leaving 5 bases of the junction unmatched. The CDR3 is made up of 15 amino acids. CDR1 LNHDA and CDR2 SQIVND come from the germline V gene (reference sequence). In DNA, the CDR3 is TGTGCCAGTAGTATAGGGGACAGGTGGGGAGATACGCAGTATTTT. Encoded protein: CASSIGDRWGDTQYF. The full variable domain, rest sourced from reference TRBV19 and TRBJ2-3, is DGGITQSPKYLFRKEGQNVTLSCEQNLNHDAMYWYRQDPGQGLRLIYYSQIVNDFQKGDIAEGYSVSREKKESFPLTVTSAQKNPTAFYLCASSIGDRWGDTQYFGPGTRLTVL.

The CDR3 bases are TGTGCCAGCAGTTACTCAGCGGGGGGCCAAGAGACCCAGTACTTC. This gives the protein CASSYSAGGQETQYF. The rearrangement links TRBV6-5 to TRBJ2-5, with 9 bases fitting TRBD2. Per germline, CDR1 MNHEY and CDR2 SVGAGI. CDR3 length equals 15 residues. The ends lost 0 bases at V and 1 base at J; junction bases unmatched: 0.

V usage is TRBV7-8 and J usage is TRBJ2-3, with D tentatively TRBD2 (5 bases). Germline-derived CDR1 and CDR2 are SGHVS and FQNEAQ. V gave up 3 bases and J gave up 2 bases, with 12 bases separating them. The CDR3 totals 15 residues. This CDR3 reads CASSFFERSTDTQYF. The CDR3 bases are TGTGCCAGCAGCTTTTTTGAGCGGTCCACAGATACGCAGTATTTT.

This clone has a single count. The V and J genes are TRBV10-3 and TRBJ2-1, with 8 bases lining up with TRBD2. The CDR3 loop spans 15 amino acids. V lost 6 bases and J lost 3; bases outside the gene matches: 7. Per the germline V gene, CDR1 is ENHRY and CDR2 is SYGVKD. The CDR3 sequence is CAISPAGANYNEQFF. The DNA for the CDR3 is TGTGCCATCAGCCCAGCGGGGGCTAACTACAATGAGCAGTTCTTC.

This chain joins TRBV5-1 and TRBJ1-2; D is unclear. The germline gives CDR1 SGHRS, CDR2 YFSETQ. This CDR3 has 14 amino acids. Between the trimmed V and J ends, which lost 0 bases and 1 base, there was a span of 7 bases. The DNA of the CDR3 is TGCGCCAGCAGCTTGGGGCAGTTTAACTATGGCTACACCTTC. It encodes CASSLGQFNYGYTF.

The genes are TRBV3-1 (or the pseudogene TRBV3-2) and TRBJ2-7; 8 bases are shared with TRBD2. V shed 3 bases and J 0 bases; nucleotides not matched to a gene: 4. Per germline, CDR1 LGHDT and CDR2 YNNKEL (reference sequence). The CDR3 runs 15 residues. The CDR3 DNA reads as TGTGCCAGCAGCCATGCCGGGACTAGCTCCTACGAGCAGTACTTC. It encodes CASSHAGTSSYEQYF.

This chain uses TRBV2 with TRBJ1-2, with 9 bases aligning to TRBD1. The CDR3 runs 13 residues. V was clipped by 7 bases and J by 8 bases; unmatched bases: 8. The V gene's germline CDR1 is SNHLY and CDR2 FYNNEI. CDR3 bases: TGTGCCAGCATCCCGACAGGGGGAAACGGCTACACCTTC. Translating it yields CASIPTGGNGYTF.

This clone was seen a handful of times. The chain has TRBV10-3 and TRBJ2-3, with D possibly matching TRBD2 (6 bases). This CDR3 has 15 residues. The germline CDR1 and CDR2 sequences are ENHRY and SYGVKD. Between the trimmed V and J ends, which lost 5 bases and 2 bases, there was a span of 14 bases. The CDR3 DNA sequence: TGTGCCATCAGTCCTAGCGTATCCGTCACAGATACGCAGTATTTT. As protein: CAISPSVSVTDTQYF.

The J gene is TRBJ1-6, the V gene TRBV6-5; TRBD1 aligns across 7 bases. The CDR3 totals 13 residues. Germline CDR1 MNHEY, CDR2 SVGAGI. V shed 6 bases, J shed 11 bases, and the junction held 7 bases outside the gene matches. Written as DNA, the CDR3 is TGTGCCAGCAGAGAGACAGGGTATACACCCCTCCACTTT. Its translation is CASRETGYTPLHF.

The CDR3 spells CASSDKYYNEQFF. The CDR3 DNA is TGTGCCAGCAGCGACAAATACTACAATGAGCAGTTCTTC. The chain employs TRBV9 and TRBJ2-1; D remains unclear. The CDR3 spans 13 residues. Germline CDR1 is SGDLS and CDR2 is YYNGEE. V lost 3 bases and J lost 3, with 7 bases in between.

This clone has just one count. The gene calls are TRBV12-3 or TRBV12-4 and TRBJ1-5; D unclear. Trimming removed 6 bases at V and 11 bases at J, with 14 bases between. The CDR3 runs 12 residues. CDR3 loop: CASRNDVQAQHF. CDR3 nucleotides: TGTGCCAGCAGGAACGATGTGCAGGCCCAGCATTTT.

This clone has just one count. The chain's CDR3 is CASSLHGKQETQYF. In DNA form, the CDR3 reads TGTGCCAGCAGCTTGCACGGGAAGCAAGAGACCCAGTACTTC. The chain recombines TRBV7-2 with TRBJ2-5; D perhaps matches TRBD2 (5 bases). This CDR3 is 14 amino acids long. Germline CDR1 SGHTA, CDR2 FQGNSA. V was shortened by 3 bases and J by 2 bases, with 10 bases between the two germline ends.

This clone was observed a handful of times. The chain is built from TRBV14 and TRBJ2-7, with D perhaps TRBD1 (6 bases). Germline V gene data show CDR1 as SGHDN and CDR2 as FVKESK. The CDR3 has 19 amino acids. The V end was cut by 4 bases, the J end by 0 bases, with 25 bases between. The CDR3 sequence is CASSLRSRGVGAPSYEQYF. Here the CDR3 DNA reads TGTGCCAGCAGCCTTCGCTCCAGGGGTGTAGGGGCCCCCTCCTACGAGCAGTACTTC. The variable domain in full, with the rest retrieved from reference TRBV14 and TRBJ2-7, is EAGVTQFPSHSVIEKGQTVTLRCDPISGHDNLYWYRRVMGKEIKFLLHFVKESKQDESGMPNNRFLAERTGGTYSTLKVQPAELEDSGVYFCASSLRSRGVGAPSYEQYFGPGTRLTVT.

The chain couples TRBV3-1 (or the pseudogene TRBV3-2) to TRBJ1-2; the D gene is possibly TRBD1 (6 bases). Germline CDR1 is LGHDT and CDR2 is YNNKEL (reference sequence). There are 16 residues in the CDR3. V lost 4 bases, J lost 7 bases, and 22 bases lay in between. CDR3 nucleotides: TGTGCCAGCAGCCCCGAACACAAAGGGGGGGCTAGTGGCTACACCTTC. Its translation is CASSPEHKGGASGYTF.

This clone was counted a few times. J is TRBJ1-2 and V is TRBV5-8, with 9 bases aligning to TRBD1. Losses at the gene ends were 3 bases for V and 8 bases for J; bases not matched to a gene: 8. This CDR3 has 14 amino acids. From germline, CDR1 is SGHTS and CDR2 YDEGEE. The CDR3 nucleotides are TGTGCCAGCAGCTATATGGACAGGGGAGGCGGCTACACCTTC. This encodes CASSYMDRGGGYTF.

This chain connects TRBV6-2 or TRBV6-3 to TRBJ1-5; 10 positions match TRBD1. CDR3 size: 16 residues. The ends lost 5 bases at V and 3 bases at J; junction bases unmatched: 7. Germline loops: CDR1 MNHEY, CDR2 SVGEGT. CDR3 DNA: TGTGCCAGCAGTAAAGGGACAGGGGCGATCAATCAGCCCCAGCATTTT. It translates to CASSKGTGAINQPQHF.

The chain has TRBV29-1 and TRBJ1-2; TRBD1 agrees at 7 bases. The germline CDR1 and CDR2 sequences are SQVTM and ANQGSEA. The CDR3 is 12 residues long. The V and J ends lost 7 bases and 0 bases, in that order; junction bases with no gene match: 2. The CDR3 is CSAQGANYGYTF. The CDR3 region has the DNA TGCAGCGCCCAGGGGGCTAACTATGGCTACACCTTC.

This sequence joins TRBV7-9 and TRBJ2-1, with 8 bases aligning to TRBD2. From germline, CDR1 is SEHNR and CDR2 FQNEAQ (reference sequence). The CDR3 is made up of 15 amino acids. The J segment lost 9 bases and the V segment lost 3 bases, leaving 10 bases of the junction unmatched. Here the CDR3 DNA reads TGTGCCAGCAGCTTCCCCGGGACTAGTTATCTTGAGCAGTTCTTC. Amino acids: CASSFPGTSYLEQFF.

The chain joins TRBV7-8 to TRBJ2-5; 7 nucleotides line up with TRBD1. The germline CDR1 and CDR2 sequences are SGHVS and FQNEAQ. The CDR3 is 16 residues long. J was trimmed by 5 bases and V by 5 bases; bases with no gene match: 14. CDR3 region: CASSAKEGGFGETQYF. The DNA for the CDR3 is TGTGCCAGCAGCGCGAAAGAAGGGGGCTTTGGGGAGACCCAGTACTTC.

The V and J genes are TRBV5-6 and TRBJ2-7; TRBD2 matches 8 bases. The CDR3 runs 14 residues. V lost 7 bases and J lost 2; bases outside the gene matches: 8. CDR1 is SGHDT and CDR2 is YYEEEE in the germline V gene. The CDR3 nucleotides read TGTGCCAGCTCCCCAGCGGGGGCCCCCTACGAGCAGTACTTC. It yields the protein CASSPAGAPYEQYF. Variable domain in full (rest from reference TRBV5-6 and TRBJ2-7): DAGVTQSPTHLIKTRGQQVTLRCSPKSGHDTVSWYQQALGQGPQFIFQYYEEEERQRGNFPDRFSGHQFPNYSSELNVNALLLGDSALYLCASSPAGAPYEQYFGPGTRLTVT.

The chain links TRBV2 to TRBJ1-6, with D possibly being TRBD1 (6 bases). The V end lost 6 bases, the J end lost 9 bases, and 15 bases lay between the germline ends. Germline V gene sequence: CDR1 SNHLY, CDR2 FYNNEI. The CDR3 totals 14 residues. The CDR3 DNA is TGTGCCAGCAGGAAGCGGGACAACACTTCACCCCTCCACTTT. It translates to CASRKRDNTSPLHF.